What follows describes a single T cell receptor beta chain. The junction and the germline gene differ at one end; a read error may be behind it. This sample stems from a study of response to subunit inactivated influenza vaccine. The CDR3 is 13 residues long. Germline CDR1 reads MNHNY; CDR2 reads SVGAGI (reference sequence). TCRdb called the RT-PCR reads again in MiXCR, with one record for every CDR3 protein. Seen here are around 520,000 distinct CDR3 sequences, around 25% observed once, and the top ten hold approximately 2%. The source is a man between 45 and 60 years old who received an inactivated influenza vaccine. This sample comprised CD4+ T cells sorted from PBMCs, obtained around 5 days after vaccination. The chain has TRBV6-6 and TRBJ2-7; 7 positions match TRBD2. The CDR3 protein is CASRRGENYEEYF. The DNA for the CDR3 is TGTGCCAGCAGACGGGGGGAGAACTACGAGGAGTACTTC.